The 23 T cell receptor beta chains listed next were all sequenced from one sample in a study of blood T cell repertoires in COVID-19. The assay was immunoSEQ multiplex PCR, and TCRdb's table has in-frame clones only and misses some. Of more than 300,000 clones listed, approximately 90% are singletons. Sequenced input: PBMCs or T cells enriched from blood (not recorded which). The receptors derive from a woman under 40 who had been exposed to COVID-19.

This clone was counted only a few times. The chain recombines TRBV4-1 with TRBJ1-5; 7 bases are shared with TRBD1. Germline V gene data show CDR1 as MGHRA and CDR2 as YSYEKL. This CDR3 region has 16 residues. The junction had 8 bases not matched to a gene; V was cut back by 3 bases and J by 3 bases. CDR3 loop: CASSQGTENTNQPQHF. The DNA of the CDR3 is TGCGCCAGCAGCCAGGGGACAGAGAATACCAATCAGCCCCAGCATTTT.

Comments on this clone: The sample contains more than one DNA sequence encoding this CDR3. The chain is built from TRBV7-3 and TRBJ2-1; 8 bases agree with TRBD2. Germline lookup yields CDR1 SGHTA and CDR2 FQGTGA. Trimming at V came to 1 base and at J to 0 bases, leaving 2 bases not matched to a gene. The CDR3 has 16 amino acids. The chain's CDR3 is CASSLSGGSSYNEQFF. CDR3 nucleotides: TGTGCCAGCAGCTTAAGCGGGGGGAGCTCCTACAATGAGCAGTTCTTC. Supplemented by reference TRBV7-3 and TRBJ2-1, the full variable domain reads GAGVSQTPSNKVTEKGKYVELRCDPISGHTALYWYRQSLGQGPEFLIYFQGTGAADDSGLPNDRFFAVRPEGSVSTLKIQRTERGDSAVYLCASSLSGGSSYNEQFFGPGTRLTVL.

The rearrangement joins TRBV7-7 to TRBJ2-5, with D unresolved. CDR1 is SSHAT and CDR2 is FNYEAQ in the germline V gene (reference sequence). Between the trimmed V and J ends, which lost 0 bases and 3 bases, there was a span of 5 bases. The CDR3 is made up of 13 amino acids. The CDR3 bases are TGTGCCAGCAGCTTAGCGCAGGAAGAGACCCAGTACTTC. Encoded protein: CASSLAQEETQYF.

The chain recombines TRBV9 with TRBJ1-2; 7 positions agree with TRBD1. After removal of 0 bases from V and 5 bases from J, the junction contained 7 bases not matched to a gene. CDR1 and CDR2 from the germline V gene are SGDLS and YYNGEE. CDR3 length equals 15 residues. CDR3 coding DNA: TGTGCCAGCAGCGTAGGCACAGGGGAGATATATGGCTACACCTTC. Its protein is CASSVGTGEIYGYTF.

This clone was seen only once. The CDR3 DNA is TGTGCCACCAGCAGAGTGCGGGGGGGCCACGATGAGCAGTTCTTC. It encodes CATSRVRGGHDEQFF. The genes are TRBV15 and TRBJ2-1, with TRBD2 matching over 9 bases. V was clipped by 1 base and J by 8 bases; unmatched bases: 6. The CDR3 totals 15 residues. Germline assignment: CDR1 LNHNV and CDR2 YYDKDF (reference sequence).

In this sample, this clone turned up once. The CDR3 bases are TGTGCCAAACCCTTTCGGGGGATCCTCGATGGCTACACCTTC. Its translation: CAKPFRGILDGYTF. The chain joins TRBV19 to TRBJ1-2; TRBD1 might be the D (5 bases). The CDR3 is 14 amino acids. V was pared by 10 bases and J by 6 bases, with 21 bases between. CDR1 is LNHDA and CDR2 is SQIVND in the germline V gene (reference sequence).

The chain has TRBV4-2 and TRBJ2-5; tentative D call: TRBD1 (6 bases). Trimming pared 4 bases from V and 4 bases from J, leaving 16 bases between. CDR1 and CDR2 from the germline V gene are LGHNA and YNFKEQ. This CDR3 comprises 15 residues. The CDR3 is CASSPSRDIRETQYF. CDR3 DNA: TGTGCCAGCAGCCCCAGCAGGGACATAAGAGAGACCCAGTACTTC.

The chain employs TRBV24-1 and TRBJ2-3, with 12 bases fitting TRBD2. The trim removed 7 bases at V and 6 bases at J, leaving 10 bases unmatched. Germline-derived CDR1 and CDR2 are KGHDR and SFDVKD. The CDR3 is 16 residues long. CDR3 protein: CATRPSGGVTVDTQYF. The CDR3 DNA reads TGTGCCACCAGACCTAGCGGGGGGGTTACCGTGGATACGCAGTATTTT.

The CDR3 DNA is TGCGCCAGCAGCCAAGTACAGGGGGCATGGCAGCCCCAGCATTTT. Amino acids: CASSQVQGAWQPQHF. The chain uses TRBV4-1 and TRBJ1-5, with 9 bases aligning to TRBD1. V trimming: 1 base; J trimming: 7 bases; junction bases outside the gene matches: 5. The CDR3 loop spans 15 amino acids. CDR1 and CDR2 (germline): MGHRA, YSYEKL.

The gene calls are TRBV5-1 and TRBJ1-1, with TRBD1 identical over 8 bases. The germline V gene encodes CDR1 SGHRS and CDR2 YFSETQ. V shed 2 bases, J shed 4 bases, and the junction held 7 bases outside the gene matches. The CDR3 has 15 residues. This CDR3 is CASSFVTGAGTEAFF. CDR3 coding DNA: TGCGCCAGCAGCTTTGTGACAGGGGCGGGCACTGAAGCTTTCTTT.

The chain combines TRBV5-5 with TRBJ1-2; D may be TRBD1 (6 bases). The V gene's germline CDR1 is SGHKS and CDR2 YYEKEE (reference sequence). The CDR3 is made up of 13 amino acids. V shed 4 bases and J shed 1 base, with 8 bases lying between them. Here the CDR3 reads CASSRGHNYGYTF. The CDR3 DNA sequence: TGTGCCAGCAGCCGGGGACATAACTATGGCTACACCTTC. Full variable domain (outside the CDR3, taken from reference TRBV5-5 and TRBJ1-2): DAGVTQSPTHLIKTRGQQVTLRCSPISGHKSVSWYQQVLGQGPQFIFQYYEKEERGRGNFPDRFSARQFPNYSSELNVNALLLGDSALYLCASSRGHNYGYTFGSGTRLTVV.

The gene calls are TRBV9 and TRBJ2-7; 11 nucleotides match TRBD2. V lost 4 bases to trimming and J lost 0 bases; unmatched junction nucleotides: 9. This CDR3 is built from 17 residues. Germline-derived CDR1 and CDR2 are SGDLS and YYNGEE. In DNA, the CDR3 is TGTGCCAGCAGCCCTTCAATAGCGGGGGGGTCCTCCTACGAGCAGTACTTC. Translated: CASSPSIAGGSSYEQYF.

CDR3 bases: TGTGCCAGTAGTATAGCTGGACAGGGGGCGTACAATGAGCAGTTCTTC. Amino acids: CASSIAGQGAYNEQFF. This chain links TRBV19 with TRBJ2-1, with TRBD1 matching 11 bases. The V segment lost 1 base and the J segment 4 bases; nucleotides outside the gene matches: 3. The CDR3 runs 16 residues. Germline lookup yields CDR1 LNHDA and CDR2 SQIVND (reference sequence).

Turning to this clone: The sample holds other DNA sequences that translate to the same CDR3. The chain links TRBV5-1 to TRBJ1-1; 11 positions agree with TRBD1. Per germline, CDR1 SGHRS and CDR2 YFSETQ. The CDR3 contains 14 residues. Trimming took 4 bases from V and 5 from J; bases not matched to a gene: 4. The CDR3 bases are TGCGCCAGCAGCGCGGACAGGGGGCGGACTGAAGCTTTCTTT. It encodes CASSADRGRTEAFF.

This clone was observed once. The rearrangement links TRBV27 to TRBJ2-5; TRBD1 matches at 8 bases. Germline V gene sequence: CDR1 MNHEY, CDR2 SMNVEV (reference sequence). Germline trimming cut 5 bases from V and 1 base from J; bases unmatched to any gene: 9. The CDR3 loop spans 16 amino acids. CDR3 region: CASSRDRLSSQETQYF. DNA for the CDR3: TGTGCCAGCAGTAGGGACAGGCTATCATCCCAAGAGACCCAGTACTTC.

The chain combines TRBV4-1 with TRBJ1-6; TRBD1 matches at 7 bases. Germline loops: CDR1 MGHRA, CDR2 YSYEKL. This CDR3 contains 18 residues. The junction had 8 bases not matched to a gene; V was cut back by 1 base and J by 2 bases. The CDR3 sequence is CASSQVSTGATYNSPLHF. The CDR3 bases are TGCGCCAGCAGCCAAGTCTCCACAGGGGCTACCTATAATTCACCCCTCCACTTT.

The chain joins TRBV7-2 to TRBJ1-2; TRBD1 agrees at 7 bases. The V and J ends lost 1 base and 8 bases, in that order; junction bases with no gene match: 4. CDR3 size: 13 residues. Germline V CDR1 and CDR2: SGHTA, FQGNSA. CDR3 DNA: TGTGCCAGCAGCTTAGTAGTAGGGGGCGGCTACACCTTC. Protein product: CASSLVVGGGYTF. Based on the CDR3 plus reference TRBV7-2 and TRBJ1-2, the full variable domain is GAGVSQSPSNKVTEKGKDVELRCDPISGHTALYWYRQSLGQGLEFLIYFQGNSAPDKSGLPSDRFSAERTGGSVSTLTIQRTQQEDSAVYLCASSLVVGGGYTFGSGTRLTVV.

The rearrangement uses TRBV4-3 and TRBJ1-3; the match to TRBD1 covers 10 bases. The CDR3 has 17 amino acids. Germline assignment: CDR1 LGHNA and CDR2 YSLEER. Losses at the gene ends were 4 bases for V and 0 bases for J; bases not matched to a gene: 6. CDR3 DNA: TGCGCCAGCAGCCCTGGTAGGGACAGGGGCTCTGGAAACACCATATATTTT. Amino acid sequence: CASSPGRDRGSGNTIYF.

This chain uses TRBV27 with TRBJ2-4, with TRBD2 identical over 10 bases. Germline V gene sequence: CDR1 MNHEY, CDR2 SMNVEV (reference sequence). The V segment lost 6 bases and the J segment 1 base; nucleotides outside the gene matches: 3. The CDR3 runs 15 residues. CDR3 sequence: CASSPLAGAKNIQYF. CDR3 bases: TGTGCCAGCAGCCCACTAGCGGGGGCCAAAAACATTCAGTACTTC.

DNA of the CDR3: TGTGCCAGCAGTGAGGAGGGTGGTGGAAACACCATATATTTT. It yields the protein CASSEEGGGNTIYF. The rearrangement links TRBV2 to TRBJ1-3; D remains ambiguous. CDR3 length equals 14 residues. Germline lookup yields CDR1 SNHLY and CDR2 FYNNEI. Trimming removed 3 bases from V and 3 bases from J, with 9 bases in between.

This clone has more than one count but fewer than ten. The chain links TRBV4-2 to TRBJ1-1, with D perhaps matching TRBD1 (6 bases). This CDR3 region has 14 residues. Trimming stripped 2 bases from V and 4 bases from J, with 11 bases between. Germline lookup yields CDR1 LGHNA and CDR2 YNFKEQ. In nucleotides, the CDR3 is TGTGCCAGCAGCCAACATACCAGGGGCACTGAAGCTTTCTTT. Protein sequence: CASSQHTRGTEAFF.

The chain couples TRBV6-2 or TRBV6-3 to TRBJ1-6; no definite D call. CDR3 length: 15 residues. V lost 6 bases and J lost 0, with 9 bases in between. Germline values: CDR1 MNHEY, CDR2 SVGEGT. This CDR3 reads CASSSPSSYNSPLHF. CDR3 in DNA: TGTGCCAGCAGCTCTCCTAGCTCCTATAATTCACCCCTCCACTTT.

The chain uses TRBV5-8 and TRBJ2-5; a possible D gene is TRBD2 (5 bases). Germline loops: CDR1 SGHTS, CDR2 YDEGEE. The CDR3 sequence is 15 residues long. Deletions cut 7 bases from V and 5 bases from J, with 21 bases between. This CDR3 reads CASLSGIRAAETQYF. As DNA, the CDR3 is TGTGCCAGCCTCTCCGGGATTCGGGCGGCGGAGACCCAGTACTTC.